These 29 T cell receptor beta chains originate from one sample sequenced in a study of T-cell reconstitution after alpha-beta-depleted transplantation in children. Unique molecular identifiers were built into the TCRbeta library. TCRdb re-called the PCR reads through MiXCR, storing one row per CDR3 protein. The sample holds about 580,000 distinct CDR3 sequences, 20% to 25% seen once. Source: PBMCs, mostly from graft donor cells, taken 360 days after TCRalphabeta/CD19-depleted stem cell transplant. These receptors originate from a boy in the first two years of life who had a stem cell transplant for acute myeloid leukemia, so the T cells may come from the graft donor.

The V call is TRBV20-1, the J call TRBJ2-1, with 10 positions matching TRBD2. The CDR3 has 15 amino acids. The germline CDR1 and CDR2 sequences are DFQATT and SNEGSKA (reference sequence). V shed 6 bases and J 4 bases; nucleotides not matched to a gene: 9. CDR3 sequence reads: CSAQGKRGGYNEQFF. The CDR3 nucleotides are TGCAGTGCCCAGGGCAAGCGGGGGGGTTACAATGAGCAGTTCTTC.

The chain is built from TRBV6-1 and TRBJ1-5; 8 nucleotides align to TRBD1. This CDR3 has 18 amino acids. The V segment lost 6 bases and the J segment 7 bases; nucleotides outside the gene matches: 20. Germline CDR1 and CDR2: MNHNS and SASEGT. The CDR3 protein is CASSPGTGPHVHNQPQHF. As DNA, the CDR3 is TGTGCCAGCAGCCCCGGGACAGGCCCACATGTCCACAACCAGCCCCAGCATTTT.

The genes are TRBV12-3 or TRBV12-4 and TRBJ2-1; possibly TRBD1 for D (6 bases). CDR3 length: 20 amino acids. V was pared by 4 bases and J by 0 bases, with 25 bases between. CDR3 DNA sequence: TGTGCCAGCAGTTCCCCGCCAGGGGCTTCCTCTACTAGCTCCTACAATGAGCAGTTCTTC. This codes for CASSSPPGASSTSSYNEQFF.

V gene TRBV10-3 combines with J gene TRBJ2-1; D gene ambiguous. The CDR3 has 14 amino acids. V lost 2 bases, J lost 2 bases, and 7 bases lay in between. In germline, CDR1 is ENHRY, CDR2 SYGVKD. The CDR3 coding sequence is TGTGCCATCAGTGAGAGCCTAGCCTACAATGAGCAGTTCTTC. Translated: CAISESLAYNEQFF.

The V and J genes are TRBV5-1 and TRBJ2-3; possible D gene TRBD1, 6 bases. CDR1 SGHRS and CDR2 YFSETQ come from the germline V gene. V lost 5 bases and J lost 1, with 11 bases in between. The CDR3 runs 14 residues. The CDR3 loop is CASRVRTGTDTQYF. CDR3 nucleotide sequence: TGCGCCAGCAGGGTGAGGACAGGCACAGATACGCAGTATTTT. Full variable domain (remainder filled in from reference TRBV5-1 and TRBJ2-3): KAGVTQTPRYLIKTRGQQVTLSCSPISGHRSVSWYQQTPGQGLQFLFEYFSETQRNKGNFPGRFSGRQFSNSRSEMNVSTLELGDSALYLCASRVRTGTDTQYFGPGTRLTVL.

The chain couples TRBV4-3 to TRBJ2-7, with 11 bases lining up with TRBD2. Germline V lookup: CDR1 LGHNA, CDR2 YSLEER. This CDR3 region has 15 residues. With 2 bases clipped from V and 3 bases from J, the junction kept 3 bases outside the gene matches. Here the CDR3 reads CASSQTSGGLYEQYF. The CDR3 bases are TGCGCCAGCAGCCAAACTAGCGGGGGACTCTACGAGCAGTACTTC.

In its sample, this clonotype was seen a few times. V and J are TRBV20-1 and TRBJ2-7; 9 positions match TRBD1. J gave up 2 bases and V 1 base, and 9 bases lay outside the gene matches. The CDR3 extends over 16 amino acids. Germline-derived CDR1 and CDR2 are DFQATT and SNEGSKA (reference sequence). For the CDR3, the DNA is TGCAGTGCTAGAGTTAGGGGACAGGGAGTTACCTACGAGCAGTACTTC. As protein: CSARVRGQGVTYEQYF.

To note about this clonotype: Germline and junction disagree at one end, which may indicate a read error. The V gene is TRBV20-1, the J gene TRBJ1-5; D perhaps matches TRBD1 (6 bases). CDR1 and CDR2 (germline): DFQATT, SNEGSKA (reference sequence). The CDR3 sequence is 18 residues long. The CDR3 DNA reads TGCTGTGCTAGAGATCCGGGTGGGACAAAATATAGCAATCAGCCCCAGCATTTT. Translating gives CCARDPGGTKYSNQPQHF.

V gene TRBV20-1 combines with J gene TRBJ2-7, with D perhaps matching TRBD1 (6 bases). V shed 5 bases and J shed 0 bases, with 14 bases lying between them. The CDR3 has 14 amino acids. Germline loops: CDR1 DFQATT, CDR2 SNEGSKA (reference sequence). The CDR3 region has the DNA TGCAGTGCTGAAGGACAGACCTCCTCCTACGAGCAGTACTTC. Translated: CSAEGQTSSYEQYF.

V gene TRBV6-2 or TRBV6-3 combines with J gene TRBJ2-1; 8 bases match TRBD1. Trimming at V came to 4 bases and at J to 9 bases, leaving 5 bases not matched to a gene. Germline V gene data show CDR1 as MNHEY and CDR2 as SVGEGT. The CDR3 covers 13 residues. CDR3 nucleotide sequence: TGTGCCAGCAGTTCTACCGACAGGGGTGAGCAGTTCTTC. Encoded protein: CASSSTDRGEQFF.

This clonotype was detected ten times or more. The chain uses TRBV29-1 and TRBJ2-7; D possibly corresponds to TRBD1 (6 bases). The germline gives CDR1 SQVTM, CDR2 ANQGSEA. The ends were cut back, 4 bases at V and 5 bases at J, with 18 bases in the middle. CDR3 size: 14 residues. The CDR3 nucleotides are TGCAGCGTTGGGGCACCACAGGGTGGACACGAGCAGTACGTC. Its protein is CSVGAPQGGHEQYV.

This clonotype was seen more than once but under ten times. The CDR3 region has the DNA TGCGCCACAAAGGGGAGGCAGAACACAGATACGCAGTATTTT. Residues: CATKGRQNTDTQYF. The chain joins TRBV10-2 to TRBJ2-3, with TRBD2 as a possible D gene (6 bases). The V and J ends lost 10 bases and 2 bases respectively, with 16 bases between them. From germline, CDR1 is WSHSY and CDR2 SAAADI. The CDR3 spans 14 residues.

Only a few counts were recorded for this clonotype. The chain joins TRBV7-2 to TRBJ2-5; 9 nucleotides align to TRBD1. The CDR3 spans 16 residues. From germline, CDR1 is SGHTA and CDR2 FQGNSA. Unmatched junction bases numbered 9, after V lost 5 bases and J lost 2 bases. The CDR3 nucleotides read TGTGCCAGCAGCCCCTACAGGGGGCAAGGACAAGAGACCCAGTACTTC. Residues: CASSPYRGQGQETQYF.

The rearrangement links TRBV20-1 to TRBJ2-5; maybe TRBD2 (5 bases). Germline CDR1 reads DFQATT; CDR2 reads SNEGSKA (reference sequence). V lost 0 bases and J lost 1, with 9 bases in between. The CDR3 contains 14 residues. CDR3 coding DNA: TGCAGTGCTAGAGATAGAAGCGGCCAAGAGACCCAGTACTTC. Translated, it gives CSARDRSGQETQYF.

This clonotype was seen a handful of times. The J gene is TRBJ2-5, the V gene TRBV5-1, with a tentative D call TRBD1 (5 bases). Germline CDR1 SGHRS, CDR2 YFSETQ. The V gene lost 2 bases and the J gene lost 5 bases, with 10 bases spanning the gap. The CDR3 sequence is 13 residues long. The CDR3 DNA reads as TGCGCCAGCAGCTTTGGGGCCAGGGAGACCCAGTACTTC. Its protein is CASSFGARETQYF.

In this sample, this clonotype turned up once. The chain links TRBV6-5 to TRBJ2-7; TRBD2 matches 11 bases. The junction had 10 bases not matched to a gene; V was cut back by 2 bases and J by 7 bases. Germline V CDR1 and CDR2: MNHEY, SVGAGI. The CDR3 totals 16 residues. The CDR3 loop is CASSYVLAGASYEQYF. In nucleotides, the CDR3 is TGTGCCAGCAGTTACGTACTAGCGGGGGCAAGTTATGAGCAGTACTTC.

This clonotype was recorded a few times. V and J are TRBV29-1 and TRBJ2-7; 9 bases fit TRBD1. The germline V gene has CDR1 SQVTM and CDR2 ANQGSEA. The CDR3 has 14 amino acids. Losses at the gene ends were 4 bases for V and 5 bases for J; bases not matched to a gene: 9. The CDR3 is CSVAAGTGNDEQYF. CDR3 nucleotide sequence: TGCAGCGTTGCCGCCGGGACAGGGAATGACGAGCAGTACTTC.

V gene TRBV11-2 combines with J gene TRBJ2-7; D is perhaps TRBD1 or TRBD2 (5 bases each). Germline CDR1 is SGHAT and CDR2 is FQNNGV. The CDR3 is 13 residues long. Trimming took 5 bases from V and 7 from J, leaving 15 bases between them. This chain's CDR3 is CASSPGTAGEQYV. DNA for the CDR3: TGTGCCAGCAGCCCTGGGACGGCTGGGGAGCAGTACGTC.

In this sample, this clonotype turned up a few times. The V and J genes are TRBV15 and TRBJ1-1; 10 nucleotides match TRBD1. Germline V gene data show CDR1 as LNHNV and CDR2 as YYDKDF (reference sequence). J lost 5 bases, V lost 1 base, and 7 bases had no gene match. The CDR3 spans 16 residues. The CDR3 here is CATSRGDRGPGTEAFF. The CDR3 DNA reads as TGTGCCACCAGCAGAGGGGACAGGGGTCCAGGGACTGAAGCTTTCTTT.

The rearrangement links TRBV21-1 to TRBJ1-2; the DNA was not compared with TRBD1, the D call given in the table. TRBV21-1 is a documented pseudogene. This CDR3 is 11 amino acids long. CDR3: CASSPNPPTDF. The CDR3 DNA follows: TGTGCCAGCAGCCCCAACCCCCCCACAGACTTC.

This clonotype turned up a few times. This chain uses TRBV20-1 with TRBJ2-7; 7 bases align to TRBD1. The J segment lost 3 bases and the V segment lost 3 bases, leaving 5 bases of the junction unmatched. Germline CDR1 reads DFQATT; CDR2 reads SNEGSKA (reference sequence). The CDR3 is 13 residues long. The CDR3 loop reads CSARDRRSYEQYF. In DNA, the CDR3 is TGCAGTGCTAGGGACAGGAGAAGCTACGAGCAGTACTTC.

This sequence joins TRBV20-1 and TRBJ2-7, with D possibly being TRBD1 or TRBD2 (5 bases each). Germline V CDR1 and CDR2: DFQATT, SNEGSKA (reference sequence). The CDR3 runs to 13 residues. V was pared by 4 bases and J by 2 bases, with 12 bases between. CDR3 sequence reads: CSAMTGRTYEQYV. CDR3 coding DNA: TGCAGTGCTATGACGGGGCGAACCTACGAGCAGTACGTC.

This clonotype occurred a few times. The rearrangement joins TRBV12-3 or TRBV12-4 to TRBJ2-5, with 10 bases matching TRBD2. The junction had 6 bases not matched to a gene; V was cut back by 3 bases and J by 5 bases. CDR3 size: 15 residues. The CDR3 nucleotides are TGTGCCAGCAGTTTCGGGCTAGCGGGGGTGGAGACCCAGTACTTC. It codes for CASSFGLAGVETQYF.

This clonotype occurred many times. The V call is TRBV29-1, the J call TRBJ2-7, with D perhaps matching TRBD1 (5 bases). The CDR3 is 11 amino acids. Germline V CDR1 and CDR2: SQVTM, ANQGSEA. Between the trimmed V and J ends, which lost 2 bases and 5 bases, there was a span of 7 bases. In nucleotides, the CDR3 is TGCAGCGTTGAACAGGGCAACGAGCAGTACTTC. Its translation: CSVEQGNEQYF.

The V gene is TRBV20-1, the J gene TRBJ2-5; the D gene is possibly TRBD1 (6 bases). V shed 6 bases and J shed 3 bases, with 11 bases lying between them. This CDR3 is built from 12 residues. Per the germline V gene, CDR1 is DFQATT and CDR2 is SNEGSKA (reference sequence). Here the CDR3 reads CSATDSKETQYF. CDR3 sequence (DNA): TGCAGTGCCACGGACAGCAAAGAGACCCAGTACTTC.

J is TRBJ2-2 and V is TRBV27, with unresolved D. V lost 4 bases and J lost 8, with 8 bases in between. The CDR3 loop spans 12 amino acids. CDR1 MNHEY and CDR2 SMNVEV come from the germline V gene (reference sequence). CDR3 residues: CASSSSSGELFF. The DNA of the CDR3 is TGTGCCAGCAGTTCGAGTTCGGGGGAGCTGTTTTTT.

This clonotype has just a few counts. Here the CDR3 reads CASRNRTGGDEKLFF. In nucleotides, the CDR3 is TGTGCCAGCAGAAACCGGACAGGTGGGGATGAAAAACTGTTTTTT. This chain uses TRBV12-3 or TRBV12-4 with TRBJ1-4, with 7 positions matching TRBD1. The CDR3 totals 15 residues. V lost 6 bases and J lost 6; bases outside the gene matches: 10.

In its sample, this clonotype was seen many times. The rearrangement uses TRBV11-2 and TRBJ1-1; D ambiguous. V shed 6 bases and J shed 7 bases, with 12 bases lying between them. Germline CDR1 and CDR2: SGHAT and FQNNGV. CDR3 length equals 12 residues. Here the CDR3 DNA reads TGTGCCAGCAGGAGTCCAGATGGTGAAGCTTTCTTT. It is translated as CASRSPDGEAFF.

This clonotype appeared many times. The CDR3 nucleotides are TGTGCCAGCAGTGATGACCGAGGGCCCCTTTCCCAAGAGACCCAGTACTTC. This sequence encodes CASSDDRGPLSQETQYF. The gene calls are TRBV2 and TRBJ2-5, with D possibly TRBD2 on 5 matching bases. CDR3 length equals 17 residues. Germline CDR1 SNHLY, CDR2 FYNNEI. V shed 3 bases and J shed 1 base, with 18 bases lying between them.